Below are 24 T cell receptor beta chains sequenced from a single sample in a study of persistence of HIV-infected CD4 T cells. This was the immunoSEQ version 4 assay in survey mode. Sequenced by immunoSEQ multiplex PCR; TCRdb stores in-frame clones only, minus some. The data hold fewer than 35,000 clones, with 82% observed a single time. Stimulation used 7.5 to 10 ug/mL lysate from CMV-infected fibroblasts. Memory cells lacking CD40L and CD69 with high CD45RO were sorted. These receptors' antigens are unknown. The input for sequencing was CD4+ T cells sorted from PBMCs after approximately 19-hour stimulation, taken from a patient who received antiretroviral therapy. The source is an adult woman with HIV who was CMV-seropositive.

The chain carries TRBV7-8 and TRBJ2-5, with TRBD2 matching 8 bases. V lost 0 bases to trimming and J lost 5 bases; unmatched junction nucleotides: 5. Germline V gene data show CDR1 as SGHVS and CDR2 as FQNEAQ. The CDR3 contains 15 residues. The CDR3 loop reads CASSLAGLGRETQYF. The CDR3, as DNA: TGTGCCAGCAGCTTAGCGGGACTAGGACGGGAGACCCAGTACTTC.

J is TRBJ1-1 and V is TRBV5-1; D uncertain. Trimming left V 4 bases short and J 1 base short, with 11 bases between. Per germline, CDR1 SGHRS and CDR2 YFSETQ. CDR3 length: 14 residues. The CDR3 is CASSMETKNTEAFF. CDR3 nucleotides: TGCGCCAGCAGCATGGAAACCAAGAACACTGAAGCTTTCTTT.

The chain couples TRBV6-5 to TRBJ2-7; 8 bases align to TRBD1. Germline lookup yields CDR1 MNHEY and CDR2 SVGAGI. The CDR3 contains 13 residues. After removal of 8 bases from V and 3 bases from J, the junction contained 6 bases not matched to a gene. CDR3 in DNA: TGTGCCAGCTTTAGGACAGGGAGCTACGAGCAGTACTTC. This sequence encodes CASFRTGSYEQYF.

The chain links TRBV30 to TRBJ2-5; perhaps TRBD2 as D (5 bases). CDR1 is GTSNPN and CDR2 is SVGIG in the germline V gene (reference sequence). The V end was cut by 2 bases, the J end by 2 bases, with 9 bases between. The CDR3 consists of 13 residues. DNA of the CDR3: TGTGCCTGGAGTTCCGGACTGCAAGAGACCCAGTACTTC. This gives the protein CAWSSGLQETQYF.

The V gene is TRBV9, the J gene TRBJ1-1; D gene uncertain. Germline V CDR1 and CDR2: SGDLS, YYNGEE. The CDR3 runs 13 residues. Trimming took 1 base from V and 3 from J, leaving 7 bases between them. CDR3 coding DNA: TGTGCCAGCAGCGTACACCCGGACACTGAAGCTTTCTTT. This encodes CASSVHPDTEAFF.

V usage is TRBV7-3 and J usage is TRBJ1-5, with TRBD1 identical over 7 bases. The CDR3 is made up of 15 amino acids. The germline V gene has CDR1 SGHTA and CDR2 FQGTGA. V lost 4 bases and J lost 3; bases outside the gene matches: 6. The CDR3 DNA reads as TGTGCCAGCAGCTCGCAGGGGGGGTTCAATCAGCCCCAGCATTTT. Translated, it gives CASSSQGGFNQPQHF.

This chain uses TRBV9 with TRBJ2-2; no clear D gene. Germline values: CDR1 SGDLS, CDR2 YYNGEE. Between the trimmed V and J ends, which lost 5 bases and 6 bases, there was a span of 5 bases. This CDR3 is built from 11 residues. CDR3 residues: CASRGSGELFF. In DNA, the CDR3 is TGTGCCAGCAGAGGGTCCGGGGAGCTGTTTTTT.

This clone was recorded only once. CDR3 protein: CASSESLGINSPLHF. For the CDR3, the DNA is TGTGCCAGCAGTGAATCTCTGGGGATTAATTCACCCCTCCACTTT. This sequence joins TRBV6-1 and TRBJ1-6; D not certain. Germline V lookup: CDR1 MNHNS, CDR2 SASEGT. The CDR3 consists of 15 residues. Trimming stripped 2 bases from V and 6 bases from J, with 11 bases between.

This chain connects TRBV10-3 to TRBJ1-2; no reliable D call. Per germline, CDR1 ENHRY and CDR2 SYGVKD. V gave up 5 bases and J gave up 6 bases, with 16 bases separating them. CDR3 length equals 14 residues. CDR3 coding DNA: TGTGCCATCAGTTACCATAGCAGTATTGATGGCTACACCTTC. Protein: CAISYHSSIDGYTF.

The chain has TRBV5-4 and TRBJ2-5; TRBD1 agrees at 7 bases. The CDR3 is 14 residues long. Germline V gene lookup returns CDR1 SGHNT and CDR2 YYREEE (reference sequence). V trimming: 4 bases; J trimming: 5 bases; junction bases outside the gene matches: 8. The CDR3 sequence: CASSPGQSGETQYF. The CDR3 nucleotides are TGTGCCAGCAGCCCGGGACAGTCGGGCGAGACCCAGTACTTC.

The chain uses TRBV15 and TRBJ1-5, with 8 positions matching TRBD1. V was clipped by 2 bases and J by 5 bases; unmatched bases: 14. The CDR3 spans 18 residues. Germline assignment: CDR1 LNHNV and CDR2 YYDKDF (reference sequence). CDR3 DNA: TGTGCCACCAGCAGACTCGACAGGGGAGCCCCTCTTTATCAGCCCCAGCATTTT. The encoded protein is CATSRLDRGAPLYQPQHF.

This chain joins TRBV5-6 and TRBJ1-5; 10 bases are a match to TRBD1. The V gene's germline CDR1 is SGHDT and CDR2 YYEEEE. Losses at the gene ends were 3 bases for V and 6 bases for J; bases not matched to a gene: 6. The CDR3 sequence is 15 residues long. The CDR3 here is CASSWTGGKGQPQHF. In nucleotides, the CDR3 is TGTGCCAGCAGCTGGACAGGGGGAAAGGGTCAGCCCCAGCATTTT.

This chain's CDR3 is CASSPDLPGELFF. CDR3 sequence (DNA): TGCGCCAGCAGCCCTGACCTCCCCGGGGAGCTGTTTTTT. The V call is TRBV5-1, the J call TRBJ2-2; no firm D call. CDR1 is SGHRS, CDR2 YFSETQ, per germline. Trimming cost V 4 bases and J 6 bases, with 10 bases left between them. This CDR3 is built from 13 residues.

V gene TRBV7-8 combines with J gene TRBJ2-4; D ambiguous. The length of the CDR3 is 17 residues. V was clipped by 1 base and J by 0 bases, with 13 bases between them. Germline loops: CDR1 SGHVS, CDR2 FQNEAQ. CDR3 region: CASSLGSSSLAKNIQYF. As DNA, the CDR3 is TGTGCCAGCAGCTTAGGTTCTAGTTCCTTAGCCAAAAACATTCAGTACTTC.

The chain uses TRBV27 and TRBJ2-7; 7 bases align to TRBD1. The CDR3 spans 16 residues. V was clipped by 2 bases and J by 2 bases; unmatched bases: 9. Germline CDR1 reads MNHEY; CDR2 reads SMNVEV (reference sequence). The CDR3 bases are TGTGCCAGCAGTTTAATGGGGACAGCTCGCCCCTACGAGCAGTACTTC. The encoded protein is CASSLMGTARPYEQYF.

The chain carries TRBV19 and TRBJ1-1, with D possibly TRBD1 on 6 matching bases. The V end lost 1 base, the J end lost 0 bases, and 12 bases lay between the germline ends. CDR3 length: 16 amino acids. CDR1 is LNHDA and CDR2 is SQIVND in the germline V gene (reference sequence). The CDR3 DNA sequence: TGTGCCAGTAGTATAGGGGGGCCTCCGGTGAACACTGAAGCTTTCTTT. This gives the protein CASSIGGPPVNTEAFF.

The chain couples TRBV6-5 to TRBJ1-1; TRBD1 matches 8 bases. The CDR3 covers 15 residues. The V segment lost 9 bases and the J segment 1 base; nucleotides outside the gene matches: 10. Germline V gene sequence: CDR1 MNHEY, CDR2 SVGAGI. The CDR3 sequence is CASVDSGGGNTEAFF. In DNA form, the CDR3 reads TGTGCCAGTGTGGATTCAGGGGGCGGGAACACTGAAGCTTTCTTT.

V and J are TRBV19 and TRBJ2-1, with 9 bases fitting TRBD2. This CDR3 contains 13 residues. V lost 5 bases to trimming and J lost 13 bases; unmatched junction nucleotides: 9. Looked up from germline, CDR1 is LNHDA and CDR2 is SQIVND (reference sequence). The chain's CDR3 is CASSVGLAPPQFF. For the CDR3, the DNA is TGTGCCAGTAGTGTGGGACTAGCTCCCCCCCAGTTCTTC.

The chain combines TRBV7-2 with TRBJ1-2; 7 positions agree with TRBD1. J lost 12 bases, V lost 4 bases, and 14 bases had no gene match. This CDR3 spans 14 amino acids. CDR1 is SGHTA and CDR2 is FQGNSA in the germline V gene. The CDR3 DNA reads TGTGCCAGCAGCTCGACGACAGGGAGACGACGTCACACCTTC. Translating it yields CASSSTTGRRRHTF.

The chain couples TRBV3-1 (or the pseudogene TRBV3-2) to TRBJ1-2; maybe TRBD1 (5 bases). The CDR3 spans 17 residues. V was pared by 0 bases and J by 2 bases, with 16 bases between. Per the germline V gene, CDR1 is LGHDT and CDR2 is YNNKEL (reference sequence). CDR3 sequence: CASSQEITGGRNYGYTF. As DNA, the CDR3 is TGTGCCAGCAGCCAAGAAATTACGGGGGGTCGAAACTATGGCTACACCTTC.

The table lists this clone with a count of one. The rearrangement links TRBV4-3 to TRBJ1-2; 8 bases are a match to TRBD1. Losses at the gene ends were 0 bases for V and 8 bases for J; bases not matched to a gene: 11. Germline V CDR1 and CDR2: LGHNA, YSLEER. The CDR3 totals 16 residues. CDR3 region: CASSQEATGGRGGYTF. CDR3 in DNA: TGCGCCAGCAGCCAAGAAGCTACAGGGGGAAGGGGGGGCTACACCTTC.

V and J are TRBV7-3 and TRBJ2-5, with 10 bases aligning to TRBD1. V lost 5 bases and J lost 2; bases outside the gene matches: 8. This CDR3 is built from 16 residues. Germline CDR1 is SGHTA and CDR2 is FQGTGA. CDR3: CASSPSGQGGQETQYF. The CDR3, as DNA: TGTGCCAGCAGCCCCTCCGGACAGGGGGGTCAAGAGACCCAGTACTTC.

CDR3: CASSLGRGETETQYF. CDR3 in DNA: TGCGCCAGCAGCTTGGGAAGGGGTGAAACGGAGACCCAGTACTTC. This rearrangement joins TRBV5-1 to TRBJ2-5; possibly TRBD1 for D (5 bases). The CDR3 contains 15 residues. Germline V gives CDR1 SGHRS, CDR2 YFSETQ. The V gene lost 0 bases and the J gene lost 5 bases, with 14 bases spanning the gap.

This chain connects TRBV10-3 to TRBJ2-2, with 13 positions matching TRBD2. The V gene end was trimmed by 7 bases and the J gene end by 3 bases; junction bases not matched to a gene: 8. CDR3 length: 17 amino acids. The germline gives CDR1 ENHRY, CDR2 SYGVKD. CDR3 amino acids: CAITRTSGGGDTGELFF. The CDR3 DNA is TGTGCCATCACCCGGACTAGCGGGGGAGGGGACACCGGGGAGCTGTTTTTT.